Described below is a single TCR beta chain sequence and its context. Its antigen is still unknown. This entry is derived from a study of T cell responses to AZD1222 COVID-19 vaccine. Turning to the study itself: Researchers grouped second doses given at about 4 or about 12 weeks into one pool.

Only in-frame clones appear in the TCRdb table, and some are missing; sequencing was by immunoSEQ multiplex PCR. The sample lists roughly 120,000 clones; roughly 91% were seen once. The J segment lost 5 bases and the V segment lost 1 base, leaving 8 bases of the junction unmatched. Germline loops: CDR1 LNHDA, CDR2 SQIVND (reference sequence). The CDR3 loop spans 16 amino acids. Study results and caveats: Nearly half of the spike-specific TCRs reportedly recognize variant regions that carry no mutations. Among the donors, most were white British and more were female, and clonal diversity was possibly underestimated.

This TCR was sampled from an adult in good health. The gene calls are TRBV19 and TRBJ1-1; 9 bases are shared with TRBD1. Sequences were derived from peripheral blood, sampled on day 0 of AZD1222 vaccination. CDR3 loop: CASSIVVGQGGTEAFF. DNA of the CDR3: TGTGCCAGTAGTATAGTCGTGGGACAGGGTGGAACTGAAGCTTTCTTT.